A selection of T cell receptor beta chains follows, all from one sample in a study of regulatory T cells in long-lasting Graves disease. TCRdb fed the multiplex PCR reads into MiXCR, producing one record per CDR3 protein. The data show roughly 360,000 distinct CDR3 sequences, roughly 10% seen once. A further study also used this sample, focusing on T cells in Graves' hyperthyroidism and ophthalmopathy.

The source material was peripheral blood mononuclear cells (PBMCs), sampled at new diagnosis, from a patient treated with antithyroid drugs. The receptors originated from a woman in her late teens or twenties with Graves disease. Each CDR3 is given with its conserved first and last residue. D genes are given only for firm matches. The listing skips clone size in some rows; elsewhere it reads once, few, many or a size class.

TGTGCCAGTACCAAAATGACAGGGGGGAACACTGAAGCTTTCTTT,CASTKMTGGNTEAFF,TRBJ1-1,TRBD1,TRBV19,many
TGTGCCAGCAGACCCCCCCTAAAGCGGGAGAAAAGAAATGAGCAGTTCTTC,CASRPPLKREKRNEQFF,TRBJ2-1,TRBD2,TRBV7-9,many
TGTGCCAGCAGCTTTCGAGGTCTGGAGACCCAGTACTTC,CASSFRGLETQYF,TRBJ2-5,.,TRBV5-5,many
TGCGCCAGCAGCCCCTGGTTGGGCACCTACGAGCAGTACTTC,CASSPWLGTYEQYF,TRBJ2-7,.,TRBV5-1,many
TGTGCCAGCAGCTTAGCGGTGACCTTTTACGAGCAGTACTTC,CASSLAVTFYEQYF,TRBJ2-7,.,TRBV7-2,many
TGTGCCATCGCCGGGGGACTCGACTATGGCTACACCTTC,CAIAGGLDYGYTF,TRBJ1-2,.,TRBV10-3,many
TGCAGTGCTAGAGATCCCCGGGAGTCCCATTACAATGAGCAGTTCTTC,CSARDPRESHYNEQFF,TRBJ2-1,.,TRBV20-1,many
TGTGCCAGCAGCCCCTGGCCGAATCAGTTGGGCGACTATGGCTACACCTTC,CASSPWPNQLGDYGYTF,TRBJ1-2,.,TRBV7-2,many
TGTGCCAGCAGACCCACTAGCGGGAGGGCATCTGGGGCCAACGTCCTGACTTTC,CASRPTSGRASGANVLTF,TRBJ2-6,TRBD2,TRBV28,many
TGTGCCAGCAGTCCCTCGCCGTGGTTGGAGCAGTTCTTC,CASSPSPWLEQFF,TRBJ2-1,.,TRBV12-3/TRBV12-4,.
TGTGCCAGCAGTTACTCGAGTCCTATTAGCTGGTATTTT,CASSYSSPISWYF,TRBJ2-3,.,TRBV6-2/TRBV6-3,many
TGTGCCAGCACCCCGGGACTGGGGACAGATACGCAGTATTTT,CASTPGLGTDTQYF,TRBJ2-3,.,TRBV3-1,many
TGTGCCAGTAGTATAAGACAGTTCAATGAGCAGTTCTTC,CASSIRQFNEQFF,TRBJ2-1,.,TRBV19,.
TGTGCCAGCAGCCCCGGGACAGGGGGAACAGATACGCAGTATTTT,CASSPGTGGTDTQYF,TRBJ2-3,TRBD1,TRBV7-9,many
TGTGCCACCCGCACAGGGGGCTATGGCTACACCTTC,CATRTGGYGYTF,TRBJ1-2,TRBD1,TRBV2,many
TGTGCCAGCAGCCCTCCCGGGACAGCGAACTCTGGAAACACCATATATTTT,CASSPPGTANSGNTIYF,TRBJ1-3,TRBD1,TRBV9,many
TGTGCCAGCAACGATCCCCTGATGGGAAGAGACGATGAGCAGTTCTTC,CASNDPLMGRDDEQFF,TRBJ2-1,.,TRBV11-2,many
TGTGCCAGCAGCGATCTCCGGGACAGGGTGCAAAATGTCTACACCTTC,CASSDLRDRVQNVYTF,TRBJ1-2,TRBD1,TRBV2,.
TGTGCCAGTAGTGGTCAGGGAACCCAGCCCCAGCATTTT,CASSGQGTQPQHF,TRBJ1-5,.,TRBV19,few
TGTGCCAGCAGTGATACGGGACAGGGGTTCAATGAGCAGTTCTTC,CASSDTGQGFNEQFF,TRBJ2-1,TRBD1,TRBV7-6,many
TGTGCCAGTAGTCTGACAGGGCCGGTTGAGCAGTTCTTC,CASSLTGPVEQFF,TRBJ2-1,TRBD1,TRBV19,few
TGTGCCAGCAGACAGGTCTTGGGGAACACCATATATTTT,CASRQVLGNTIYF,TRBJ1-3,.,TRBV12-3/TRBV12-4,few
TGTGCCAGCAGTGACGAGTCATATGGCTACACCTTC,CASSDESYGYTF,TRBJ1-2,.,TRBV2,many
TGCAGTGCCGCCCAGGGAGACAATGAGCAGTTCTTC,CSAAQGDNEQFF,TRBJ2-1,.,TRBV20-1,many
TGTGCCTGGAGTTTGCCGGGGTATAATCAGCCCCAGCATTTT,CAWSLPGYNQPQHF,TRBJ1-5,.,TRBV30,.
TGTGCCTGGAGTGTAGTTGTCGGGGAAAAACTGTTTTTT,CAWSVVVGEKLFF,TRBJ1-4,.,TRBV30,many
TGCAGCGCCTTGAGCACAGATACGCAGTATTTT,CSALSTDTQYF,TRBJ2-3,.,TRBV29-1,many
TGCAGTGCTCCAGGGACTAGCGGGGGGGTGTTACCAAGCACAGATACGCAGTATTTT,CSAPGTSGGVLPSTDTQYF,TRBJ2-3,TRBD2,TRBV20-1,many
TGTGCCAGCAGTTTAATCAGCAGAAACGAGCAGTATTTT,CASSLISRNEQYF,TRBJ2-3,.,TRBV6-5,few